The clone carrying this TCR beta chain was found a few times. Sequencing was performed with immunoSEQ multiplex PCR; in TCRdb, only in-frame clones are kept and a portion is missing. The sample lists about 680,000 clones, about 89% occurring once. Treatment specified: 19 received Ad26.COV2.S at low or high dose, single or two shots; 5 received placebo; per-sample allocation not given. Following the first vaccine or placebo injection, samples were taken on day 63. These data originate in a study of Ad26.COV2.S vaccination and SARS-CoV-2 variants. The CDR3 has 14 residues. Germline V gene data show CDR1 as DFQATT and CDR2 as SNEGSKA (reference sequence). Between the trimmed V and J ends, which lost 3 bases and 5 bases, there was a span of 16 bases.

The chain combines TRBV20-1 with TRBJ1-1; no firm D call. The clonotype comes from a person aged 18-60 years who received the Ad26.COV2.S COVID-19 vaccine or a placebo. The input for sequencing was peripheral blood, taken in a trial of Ad26.COV2.S vaccine versus placebo. CDR3: CSASEPVGDTEAFF. CDR3 DNA: TGCAGTGCTAGTGAGCCGGTGGGTGATACTGAAGCTTTCTTT.